This TCR beta chain originates from a study of T cell responses to AZD1222 COVID-19 vaccine. Some clones are missing from TCRdb's copy, which holds only in-frame ones; the method was immunoSEQ multiplex PCR. The sample lists fewer than 45,000 clones, around nine tenths occurring once. V gave up 2 bases and J gave up 1 base; unmatched junction bases: 4. Per germline, CDR1 SQVTM and CDR2 ANQGSEA. CDR3 length: 15 residues. The chain carries TRBV29-1 and TRBJ1-3; 8 bases align to TRBD1. This sequence originates from an adult in good health. The sequences come from peripheral blood, collected on day 0 of AZD1222 vaccination. In DNA form, the CDR3 reads TGCAGCGTTGAAAGGACAGGGTCATCTGGAAACACCATATATTTT. Its translation: CSVERTGSSGNTIYF.